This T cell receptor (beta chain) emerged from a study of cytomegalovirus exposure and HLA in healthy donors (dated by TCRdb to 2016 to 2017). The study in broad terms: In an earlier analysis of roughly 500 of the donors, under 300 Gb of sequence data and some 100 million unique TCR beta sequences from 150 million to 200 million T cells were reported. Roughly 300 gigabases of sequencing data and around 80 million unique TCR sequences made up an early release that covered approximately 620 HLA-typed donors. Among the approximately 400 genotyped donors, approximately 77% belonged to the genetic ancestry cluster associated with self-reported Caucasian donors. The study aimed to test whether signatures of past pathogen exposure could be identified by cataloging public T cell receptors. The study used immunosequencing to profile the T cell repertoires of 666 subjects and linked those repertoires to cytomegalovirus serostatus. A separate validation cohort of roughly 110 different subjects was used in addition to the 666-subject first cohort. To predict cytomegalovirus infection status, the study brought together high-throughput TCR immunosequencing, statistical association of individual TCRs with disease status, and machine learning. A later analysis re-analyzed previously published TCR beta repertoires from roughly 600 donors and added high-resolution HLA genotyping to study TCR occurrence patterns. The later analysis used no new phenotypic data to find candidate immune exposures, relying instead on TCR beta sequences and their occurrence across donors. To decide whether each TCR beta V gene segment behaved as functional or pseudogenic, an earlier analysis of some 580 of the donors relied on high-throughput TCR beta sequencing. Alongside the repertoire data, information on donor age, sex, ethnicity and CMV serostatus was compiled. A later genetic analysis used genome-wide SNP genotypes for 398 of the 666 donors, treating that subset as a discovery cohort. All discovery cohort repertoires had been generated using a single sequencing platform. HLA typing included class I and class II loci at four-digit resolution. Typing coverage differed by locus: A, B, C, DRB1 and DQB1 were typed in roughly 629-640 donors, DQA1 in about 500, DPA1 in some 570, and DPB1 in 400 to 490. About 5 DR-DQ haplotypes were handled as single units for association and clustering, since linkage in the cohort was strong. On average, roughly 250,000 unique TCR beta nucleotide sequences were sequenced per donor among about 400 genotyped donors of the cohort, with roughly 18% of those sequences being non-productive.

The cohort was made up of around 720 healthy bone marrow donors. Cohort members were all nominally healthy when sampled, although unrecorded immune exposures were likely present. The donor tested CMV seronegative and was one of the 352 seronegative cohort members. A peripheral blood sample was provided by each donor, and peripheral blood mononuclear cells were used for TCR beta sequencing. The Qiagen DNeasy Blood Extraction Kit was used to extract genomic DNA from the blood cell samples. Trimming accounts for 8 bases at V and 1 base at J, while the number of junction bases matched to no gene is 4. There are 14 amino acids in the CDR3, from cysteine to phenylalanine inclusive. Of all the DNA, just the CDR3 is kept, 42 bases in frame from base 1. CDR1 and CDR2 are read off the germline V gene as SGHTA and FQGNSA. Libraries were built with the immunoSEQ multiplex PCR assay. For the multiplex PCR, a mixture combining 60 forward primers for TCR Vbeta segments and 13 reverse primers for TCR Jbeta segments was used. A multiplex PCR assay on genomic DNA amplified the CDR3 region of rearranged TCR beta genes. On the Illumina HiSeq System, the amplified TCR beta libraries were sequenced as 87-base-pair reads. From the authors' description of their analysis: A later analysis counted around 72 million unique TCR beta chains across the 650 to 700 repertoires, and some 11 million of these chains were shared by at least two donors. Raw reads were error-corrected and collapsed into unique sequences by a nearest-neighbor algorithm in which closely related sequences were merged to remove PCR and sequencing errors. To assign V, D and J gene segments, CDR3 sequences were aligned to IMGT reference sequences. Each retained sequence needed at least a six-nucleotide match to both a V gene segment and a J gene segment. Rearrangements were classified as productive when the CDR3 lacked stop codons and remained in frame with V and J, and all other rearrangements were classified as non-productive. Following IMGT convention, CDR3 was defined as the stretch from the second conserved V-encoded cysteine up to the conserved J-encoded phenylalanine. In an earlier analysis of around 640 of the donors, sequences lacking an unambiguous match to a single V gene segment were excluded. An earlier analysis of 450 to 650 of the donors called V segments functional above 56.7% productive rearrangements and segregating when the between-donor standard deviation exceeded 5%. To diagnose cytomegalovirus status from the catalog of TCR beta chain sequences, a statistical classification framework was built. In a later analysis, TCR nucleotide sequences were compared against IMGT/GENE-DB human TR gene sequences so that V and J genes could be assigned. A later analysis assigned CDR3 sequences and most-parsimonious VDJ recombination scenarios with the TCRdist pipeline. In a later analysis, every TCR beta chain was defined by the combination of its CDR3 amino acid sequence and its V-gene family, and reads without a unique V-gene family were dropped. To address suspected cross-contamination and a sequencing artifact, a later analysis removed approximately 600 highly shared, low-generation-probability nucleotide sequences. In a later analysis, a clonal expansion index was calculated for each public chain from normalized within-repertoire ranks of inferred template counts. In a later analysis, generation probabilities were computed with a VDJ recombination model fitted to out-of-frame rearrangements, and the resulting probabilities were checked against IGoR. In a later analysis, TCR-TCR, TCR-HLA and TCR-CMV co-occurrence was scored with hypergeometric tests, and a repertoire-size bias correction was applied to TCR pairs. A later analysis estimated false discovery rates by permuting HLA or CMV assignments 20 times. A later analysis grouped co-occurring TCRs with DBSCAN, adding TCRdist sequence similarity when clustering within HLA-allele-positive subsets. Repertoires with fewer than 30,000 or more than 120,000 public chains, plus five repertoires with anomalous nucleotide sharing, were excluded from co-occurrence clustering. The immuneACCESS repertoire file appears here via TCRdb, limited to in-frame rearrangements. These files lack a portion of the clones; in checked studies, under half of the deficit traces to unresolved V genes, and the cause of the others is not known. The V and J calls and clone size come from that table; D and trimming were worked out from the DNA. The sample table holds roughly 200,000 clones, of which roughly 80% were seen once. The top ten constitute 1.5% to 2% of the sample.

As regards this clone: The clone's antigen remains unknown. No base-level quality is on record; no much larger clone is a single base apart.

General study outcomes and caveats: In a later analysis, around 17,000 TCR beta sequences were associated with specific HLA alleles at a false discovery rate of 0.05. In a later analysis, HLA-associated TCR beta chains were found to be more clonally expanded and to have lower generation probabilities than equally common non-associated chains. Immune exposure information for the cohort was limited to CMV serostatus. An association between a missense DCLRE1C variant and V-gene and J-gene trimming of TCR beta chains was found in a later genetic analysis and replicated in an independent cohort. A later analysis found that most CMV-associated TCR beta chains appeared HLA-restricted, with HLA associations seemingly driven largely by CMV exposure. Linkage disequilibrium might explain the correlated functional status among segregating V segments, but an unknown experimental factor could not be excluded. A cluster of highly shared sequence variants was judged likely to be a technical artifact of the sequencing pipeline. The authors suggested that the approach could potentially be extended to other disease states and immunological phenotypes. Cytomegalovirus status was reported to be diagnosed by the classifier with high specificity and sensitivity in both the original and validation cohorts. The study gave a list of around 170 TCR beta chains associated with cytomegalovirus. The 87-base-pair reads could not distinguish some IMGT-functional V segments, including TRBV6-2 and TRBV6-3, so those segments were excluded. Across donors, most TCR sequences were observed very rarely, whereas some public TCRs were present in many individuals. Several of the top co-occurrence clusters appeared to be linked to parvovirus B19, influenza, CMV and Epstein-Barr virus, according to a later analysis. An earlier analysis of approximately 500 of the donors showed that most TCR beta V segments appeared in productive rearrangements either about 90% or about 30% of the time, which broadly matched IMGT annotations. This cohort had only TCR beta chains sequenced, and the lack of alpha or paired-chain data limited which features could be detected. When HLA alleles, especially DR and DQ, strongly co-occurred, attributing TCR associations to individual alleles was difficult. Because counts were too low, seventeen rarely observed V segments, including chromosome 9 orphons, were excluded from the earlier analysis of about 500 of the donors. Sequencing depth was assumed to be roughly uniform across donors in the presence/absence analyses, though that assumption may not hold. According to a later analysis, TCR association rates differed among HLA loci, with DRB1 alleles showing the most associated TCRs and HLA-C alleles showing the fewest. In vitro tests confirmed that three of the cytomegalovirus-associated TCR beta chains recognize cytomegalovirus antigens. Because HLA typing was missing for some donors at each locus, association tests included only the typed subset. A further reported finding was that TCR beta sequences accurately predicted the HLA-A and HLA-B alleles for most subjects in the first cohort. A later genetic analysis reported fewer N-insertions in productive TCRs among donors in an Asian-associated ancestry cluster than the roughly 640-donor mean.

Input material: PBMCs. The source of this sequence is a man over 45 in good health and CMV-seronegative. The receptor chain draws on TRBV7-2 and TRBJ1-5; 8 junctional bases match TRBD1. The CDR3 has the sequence CASGDRGSNQPQHF. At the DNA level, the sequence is TGTGCCAGCGGCGACAGGGGAAGCAATCAGCCCCAGCATTTT.